This TCR beta chain emerged from a study of CD8 T cells in ankylosing spondylitis. Study observations and caveats: Several highly homologous variants formed a TCR beta motif that appeared characteristic of ankylosing spondylitis blood. The clones that were linked to disease were reported to be significantly enriched in matched synovial fluid samples from ankylosing spondylitis patients.

The CDR3 has 14 residues. Per germline, CDR1 SGHRS and CDR2 YFSETQ. V was cut by 4 bases and J by 6 bases, with 14 bases left in between. Via MiXCR, TCRdb re-called the 5' RACE reads, giving one row per CDR3 protein. Of about 800,000 distinct CDR3 sequences in the sample, 12% were seen once. This clonotype came up a few times. Its target is unknown. The sequenced sample was blood, either unsorted or a sorted T cell fraction (not recorded which). The rearrangement uses TRBV5-1 and TRBJ2-1, with D hard to call. The sequence derives from a male donor with ankylosing spondylitis. The CDR3 protein is CASSLTAGSNEQFF. The CDR3 DNA reads TGCGCCAGCAGCCTCACGGCCGGTTCCAATGAGCAGTTCTTC.